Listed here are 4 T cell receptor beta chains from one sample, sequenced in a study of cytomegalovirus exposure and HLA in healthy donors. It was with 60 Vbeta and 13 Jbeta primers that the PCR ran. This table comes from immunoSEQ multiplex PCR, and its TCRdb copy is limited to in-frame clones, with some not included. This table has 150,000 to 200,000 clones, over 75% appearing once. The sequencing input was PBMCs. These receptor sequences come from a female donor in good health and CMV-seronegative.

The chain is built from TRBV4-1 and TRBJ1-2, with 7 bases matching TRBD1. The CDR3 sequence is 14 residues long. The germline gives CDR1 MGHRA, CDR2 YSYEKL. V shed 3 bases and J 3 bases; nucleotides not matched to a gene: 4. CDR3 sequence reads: CASSHQGGDYGYTF. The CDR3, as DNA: TGCGCCAGCAGCCATCAGGGGGGAGACTATGGCTACACCTTC.

The CDR3 region has the DNA TGTGCCAGCAGTTTATTAGGGGGGGTCGGGGACAATCAGCCCCAGCATTTT. The encoded protein is CASSLLGGVGDNQPQHF. This sequence joins TRBV28 and TRBJ1-5, with a possible D match to TRBD1 (6 bases). The CDR3 is 17 residues long. The germline V and J ends were trimmed by 1 base and 3 bases, with 16 bases remaining between them. Germline loops: CDR1 MDHEN, CDR2 SYDVKM.

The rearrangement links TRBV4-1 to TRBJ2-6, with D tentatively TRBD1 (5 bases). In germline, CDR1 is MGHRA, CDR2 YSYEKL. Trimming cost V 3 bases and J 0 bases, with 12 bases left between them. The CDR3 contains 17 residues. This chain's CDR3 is CASSQSQVHSGANVLTF. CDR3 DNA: TGCGCCAGCAGCCAGTCACAGGTCCACTCTGGGGCCAACGTCCTGACTTTC.

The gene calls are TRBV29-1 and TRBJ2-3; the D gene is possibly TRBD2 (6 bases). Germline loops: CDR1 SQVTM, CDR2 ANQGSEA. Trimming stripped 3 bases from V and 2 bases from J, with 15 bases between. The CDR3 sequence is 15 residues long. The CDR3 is CSVEATGRDTDTQYF. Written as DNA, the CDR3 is TGCAGCGTTGAGGCTACCGGGAGAGACACAGATACGCAGTATTTT.